These 2 T cell receptor beta chains came from one sample sequenced in a study of control samples from healthy donors and cancer patients (dated by TCRdb to about 2020). The library was obtained by the immunoSEQ multiplex PCR assay. TCRdb re-hosts the immuneACCESS table, in-frame sequences only. Its copies lack some clones; in the studies checked, an unresolved V gene accounts for under half of them, and the cause for the rest is not known. This sample is represented by 100,000 to 150,000 clones; roughly 90% of them were singletons. Of the sample, around 2.1% falls within the top ten clones. Sequences were obtained from blood. These receptors were obtained from a woman between 45 and 60 years old in good health.

This clone was detected only a few times. The chain couples TRBV2 to TRBJ2-1; 9 positions match TRBD2. CDR1 and CDR2 (germline): SNHLY, FYNNEI. Trimming at V came to 7 bases and at J to 4 bases, leaving 8 bases not matched to a gene. The CDR3 has 15 residues. This CDR3 is CASTPTTSGYNEQFF. In DNA form, the CDR3 reads TGTGCCAGCACCCCGACGACTAGCGGTTACAATGAGCAGTTCTTC.

The chain carries TRBV6-5 and TRBJ1-2; possibly TRBD1 for D (6 bases). CDR3 length equals 15 residues. V lost 6 bases and J lost 6, with 20 bases in between. Germline assignment: CDR1 MNHEY and CDR2 SVGAGI. CDR3 protein: CASRDRGGQGNGYTF. Here the CDR3 DNA reads TGTGCCAGCAGAGATAGGGGGGGGCAGGGGAATGGCTACACCTTC.